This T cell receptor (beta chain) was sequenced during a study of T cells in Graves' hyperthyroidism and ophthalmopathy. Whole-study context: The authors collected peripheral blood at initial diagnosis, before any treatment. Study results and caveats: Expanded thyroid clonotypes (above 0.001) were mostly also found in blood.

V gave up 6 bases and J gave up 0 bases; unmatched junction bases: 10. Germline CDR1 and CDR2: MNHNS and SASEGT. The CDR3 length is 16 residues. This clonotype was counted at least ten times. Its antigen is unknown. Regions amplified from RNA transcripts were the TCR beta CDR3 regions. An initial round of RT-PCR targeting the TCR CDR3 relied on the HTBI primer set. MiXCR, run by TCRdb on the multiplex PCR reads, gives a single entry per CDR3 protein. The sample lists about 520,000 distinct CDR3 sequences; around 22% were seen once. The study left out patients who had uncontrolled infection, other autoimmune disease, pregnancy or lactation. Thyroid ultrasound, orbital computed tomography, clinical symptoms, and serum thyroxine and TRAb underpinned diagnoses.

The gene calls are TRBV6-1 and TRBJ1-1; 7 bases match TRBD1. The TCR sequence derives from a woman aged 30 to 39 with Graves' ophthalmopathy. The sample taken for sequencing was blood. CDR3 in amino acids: CASRQQGGALNTEAFF. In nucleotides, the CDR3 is TGTGCCAGCAGACAGCAGGGGGGTGCATTGAACACTGAAGCTTTCTTT.